The clone carrying this T cell receptor (beta chain) was counted a few times. One entry per CDR3 protein results from TCRdb running MiXCR on the 5' RACE reads. The data contain about 320,000 distinct CDR3 sequences, about 10% of them seen just once; the ten biggest clones take up around 3.2%. These data belong to a study of T cells after yellow fever vaccination. Germline lookup yields CDR1 SGHDT and CDR2 YYEEEE. V was pared by 2 bases and J by 7 bases, with 9 bases of the junction left unmatched. The CDR3 loop spans 15 amino acids. The rearrangement uses TRBV5-6 and TRBJ2-5; TRBD1 matches 9 bases. Material: CD4+ T cells sorted from PBMCs, obtained 45 days after the yellow fever booster vaccination. The source is a man aged 18 to 29 who received the YFV17D yellow fever vaccine. This CDR3 is CASSFLGTGTRTQYF. CDR3 DNA: TGTGCCAGCAGCTTTTTGGGGACAGGGACAAGGACCCAGTACTTC.